The 14 T cell receptor beta chains in this list originate from one sample, sequenced in a study of technical replicates of blood from a few donors. Using immunoSEQ multiplex PCR, the repertoire was profiled, and TCRdb retains in-frame clones only, with some absent. The table records some 64,000 clones, 80% to 95% of them present only once. The sequencing input was PBMCs. The receptors here all came from a human donor in good health. Some clones in this sample may be carry-over from other donors' samples.

This chain connects TRBV6-5 to TRBJ1-2; D possibly corresponds to TRBD1 (5 bases). Deletions cut 7 bases from V and 8 bases from J, with 17 bases between. Germline V lookup: CDR1 MNHEY, CDR2 SVGAGI. This CDR3 has 13 residues. CDR3 loop: CASIQGGSGGYTF. CDR3 nucleotide sequence: TGTGCCAGCATCCAGGGAGGGAGCGGGGGCTACACCTTC.

CDR3 in amino acids: CASSLGTEYQETQYF. For the CDR3, the DNA is TGTGCCAGCAGCCTGGGGACAGAATACCAAGAGACCCAGTACTTC. The rearrangement uses TRBV11-1 and TRBJ2-5; 7 nucleotides match TRBD1. CDR1 and CDR2 from the germline V gene are SGHAT and FQDESV (reference sequence). The CDR3 covers 15 residues. V lost 5 bases to trimming and J lost 0 bases; unmatched junction nucleotides: 6.

The chain couples TRBV2 to TRBJ1-1; the D gene is possibly TRBD1 (6 bases). CDR1 is SNHLY and CDR2 is FYNNEI in the germline V gene. The CDR3 consists of 14 residues. The V gene lost 1 base and the J gene lost 11 bases, with 17 bases spanning the gap. CDR3 amino acids: CASSEEARGRGAFF. As DNA, the CDR3 is TGTGCCAGCAGTGAAGAGGCTAGGGGCAGGGGCGCTTTCTTT.

The V call is TRBV7-3, the J call TRBJ2-7; 12 bases fit TRBD2. There are 13 residues in the CDR3. The V segment lost 2 bases and the J segment 7 bases; nucleotides outside the gene matches: 0. Germline V gene data show CDR1 as SGHTA and CDR2 as FQGTGA. CDR3 sequence (DNA): TGTGCCAGCAGCTTACTAGCGGGAGGGGAGCAGTACTTC. As protein: CASSLLAGGEQYF.

The rearrangement joins TRBV4-2 to TRBJ2-3; 9 bases fit TRBD1. The CDR3 has 15 residues. Germline-derived CDR1 and CDR2 are LGHNA and YNFKEQ. V was clipped by 1 base and J by 4 bases; unmatched bases: 3. The CDR3 DNA reads as TGTGCCAGCAGCCAAGCGACAGGGGGGCCAGATACGCAGTATTTT. Encoded protein: CASSQATGGPDTQYF.

This chain joins TRBV7-9 and TRBJ2-2, with unresolved D. This CDR3 is built from 14 residues. The V gene's germline CDR1 is SEHNR and CDR2 FQNEAQ (reference sequence). Trimming stripped 2 bases from V and 2 bases from J, with 6 bases between. For the CDR3, the DNA is TGTGCCAGCAGCTTAAAACTAAACACCGGGGAGCTGTTTTTT. Translated, it gives CASSLKLNTGELFF.

For the CDR3, the DNA is TGCGCCAGCAGCCAAGATCTGAACCCCTCGGACTATGGCTACACCTTC. This translates into CASSQDLNPSDYGYTF. The chain joins TRBV4-3 to TRBJ1-2, with D unclear. This CDR3 comprises 16 residues. V was pared by 0 bases and J by 3 bases, with 14 bases between. From germline, CDR1 is LGHNA and CDR2 YSLEER.

The rearrangement uses TRBV9 and TRBJ2-7; 8 bases align to TRBD1. Germline V gene data show CDR1 as SGDLS and CDR2 as YYNGEE. The length of the CDR3 is 15 residues. The trim removed 0 bases at V and 4 bases at J, leaving 6 bases unmatched. CDR3 in DNA: TGTGCCAGCAGCGTAGCGGCAGGGGGCCTATACGAGCAGTACTTC. Encoded protein: CASSVAAGGLYEQYF.

The chain is built from TRBV7-2 and TRBJ2-6; no clear D gene. Trimming removed 5 bases at V and 6 bases at J, with 8 bases between. Germline V gene lookup returns CDR1 SGHTA and CDR2 FQGNSA. The CDR3 consists of 13 residues. CDR3 amino acids: CASSPNMANVLTF. Written as DNA, the CDR3 is TGTGCCAGCAGCCCCAACATGGCCAACGTCCTGACTTTC. The whole variable domain, filled in from reference TRBV7-2 and TRBJ2-6, reads GAGVSQSPSNKVTEKGKDVELRCDPISGHTALYWYRQSLGQGLEFLIYFQGNSAPDKSGLPSDRFSAERTGGSVSTLTIQRTQQEDSAVYLCASSPNMANVLTFGAGSRLTVL.

This chain connects TRBV5-1 to TRBJ2-1, with TRBD2 matching 10 bases. CDR1 is SGHRS, CDR2 YFSETQ, per germline. J was trimmed by 7 bases and V by 2 bases; bases with no gene match: 6. CDR3 length equals 15 residues. The CDR3 loop is CASSFIAGGVNEQFF. CDR3 nucleotides: TGCGCCAGCAGCTTTATAGCGGGGGGCGTAAATGAGCAGTTCTTC.

V gene TRBV21-1 combines with J gene TRBJ1-1; the table's D call of TRBD1 was not tested on the DNA. TRBV21-1 is a pseudogene locus. The CDR3 totals 15 residues. This chain's CDR3 is CASSKAGRTDTEAFF. CDR3 sequence (DNA): TGTGCCAGCAGCAAAGCGGGACGGACAGACACTGAAGCTTTCTTT.

The V and J genes are TRBV7-2 and TRBJ2-5; D might be TRBD1 (6 bases). The CDR3 totals 15 residues. Trimming took off 1 base at V and 4 bases at J, with 13 bases between the two ends. Germline V gene lookup returns CDR1 SGHTA and CDR2 FQGNSA. CDR3 sequence (DNA): TGTGCCAGCAGCTTAGTTGGGGCCAGGGGAGAGACCCAGTACTTC. Amino acid sequence: CASSLVGARGETQYF.

The chain uses TRBV7-6 and TRBJ2-2; D perhaps matches TRBD1 (5 bases). V was trimmed by 7 bases and J by 7 bases, leaving 25 bases between them. Germline V CDR1 and CDR2: SGHVS, FNYEAQ. The CDR3 extends over 17 amino acids. The CDR3 DNA reads TGTGCCAGCACCTCGCCTTGGGCGCTTACAAGGGGCGGGGAGCTGTTTTTT. It encodes CASTSPWALTRGGELFF.

The J gene is TRBJ2-1, the V gene TRBV20-1; D might be TRBD2 (5 bases). There are 11 residues in the CDR3. The V gene lost 0 bases and the J gene lost 8 bases, with 5 bases spanning the gap. The germline V gene encodes CDR1 DFQATT and CDR2 SNEGSKA (reference sequence). The CDR3: CSARDGDEQFF. The DNA of the CDR3 is TGCAGTGCTAGAGACGGGGATGAGCAGTTCTTC.